This TCR beta chain came from a study of OX40 agonist ivuxolimab in advanced cancers. Overall study context: Patients received intravenous ivuxolimab every 2 weeks at 0.01 to 10 mg/kg.

Anyone with autoimmune disease history or systemic immunosuppression was excluded. Only in-frame clones appear in the TCRdb table, and some are missing; sequencing was by immunoSEQ multiplex PCR. The sample carries approximately 77,000 clones, approximately 94% recorded once. CDR3 size: 16 residues. The germline V gene encodes CDR1 SGHRS and CDR2 YFSETQ. V was clipped by 0 bases and J by 5 bases; unmatched bases: 7. This TCR derives from an adult with an advanced solid tumor such as melanoma, head and neck, liver or kidney cancer. The J gene is TRBJ2-5, the V gene TRBV5-1; 10 bases fit TRBD2. The sample was CD4+ or CD8+ T cells sorted from blood, taken in a trial of the OX40 agonist ivuxolimab. The CDR3 is CASSLGASGSLETQYF. CDR3 nucleotide sequence: TGCGCCAGCAGCTTGGGAGCTAGCGGGAGTCTGGAGACCCAGTACTTC.